This TCR beta chain was sequenced in a study of CD4 T cells in relation to SARS-CoV-2 and coronaviruses. Here immunoSEQ multiplex PCR was the method, and the copy in TCRdb shows in-frame clones only, minus some. Of 26,000 or so clones in the sample, about 80% were seen once. Before the COVID-19 pandemic, during about 2011-2019, CD4+ T cells were taken from unexposed donors. CD4+ T cells were isolated from the cells after about nine days of culture. CDR3 length: 14 residues. The germline V and J ends were trimmed by 2 bases and 2 bases, with 8 bases remaining between them. CDR1 SGHTA and CDR2 FQGTGA come from the germline V gene. Worth noting for this clone: What it binds is unknown.

The sample taken for sequencing was CD4+ T cells from PBMCs, cultured in vitro. The chain is built from TRBV7-3 and TRBJ2-3; no firm D call. This clonotype was obtained from a human donor in good health. Here the CDR3 DNA reads TGTGCCAGCAGCTTACCTTCCCTCACAGATACGCAGTATTTT. It specifies CASSLPSLTDTQYF.